A selection of T cell receptor beta chains follows, all from one sample in a study of blood T cell repertoires in COVID-19. Produced via immunoSEQ multiplex PCR; TCRdb's table is partial and in-frame only. The data show some 130,000 clones, around 90% seen once. The sequencing sample was made of peripheral blood. The receptors here all came from a man aged 60-69 years with COVID-19, enrolled during active disease. Both conserved end residues are part of each CDR3. The D gene is left open where the match is weak. Expanded clones are given a class, and other clones once, few, many or no size at all.

J gene: TRBJ2-2; V gene: TRBV3-1/TRBV3-2; CDR3 length: 16; D gene: TRBD2; clone size: -; CDR3 protein: CASSQASGRAPGELFF; CDR3 DNA: TGTGCCAGCAGCCAGGCTAGCGGGAGGGCCCCCGGGGAGCTGTTTTTT
J gene: TRBJ2-1; V gene: TRBV5-1; CDR3 length: 14; D gene: TRBD1; clone size: -; CDR3 protein: CASSETGSWNEQFF; CDR3 DNA: TGCGCCAGCAGCGAGACAGGGTCGTGGAATGAGCAGTTCTTC
J gene: TRBJ1-2; V gene: TRBV27; CDR3 length: 12; D gene: -; clone size: -; CDR3 protein: CASSFRGHGYTF; CDR3 DNA: TGTGCCAGCAGTTTCAGAGGCCATGGCTACACCTTC
J gene: TRBJ2-7; V gene: TRBV7-9; CDR3 length: 15; D gene: -; clone size: -; CDR3 protein: CASSLGSTLTYEQYF; CDR3 DNA: TGTGCCAGCAGCTTAGGGTCTACCCTGACCTACGAGCAGTACTTC
J gene: TRBJ1-2; V gene: TRBV4-3; CDR3 length: 13; D gene: -; clone size: -; CDR3 protein: CASSQDRDGGYTF; CDR3 DNA: TGCGCCAGCAGCCAAGATCGGGATGGTGGCTACACCTTC
J gene: TRBJ1-1; V gene: TRBV10-3; CDR3 length: 12; D gene: -; clone size: -; CDR3 protein: CAIAGYNTEAFF; CDR3 DNA: TGTGCCATCGCAGGGTATAACACTGAAGCTTTCTTT
J gene: TRBJ2-1; V gene: TRBV5-1; CDR3 length: 14; D gene: -; clone size: -; CDR3 protein: CASSLGTDYNEQFF; CDR3 DNA: TGCGCCAGCAGCTTGGGGACAGATTACAATGAGCAGTTCTTC
J gene: TRBJ1-1; V gene: TRBV5-1; CDR3 length: 13; D gene: -; clone size: few; CDR3 protein: CASSLAGDTEAFF; CDR3 DNA: TGCGCCAGCAGCTTGGCAGGGGACACTGAAGCTTTCTTT
J gene: TRBJ2-5; V gene: TRBV6-5; CDR3 length: 12; D gene: -; clone size: -; CDR3 protein: CASSYSRETQYF; CDR3 DNA: TGTGCCAGCAGTTACTCGAGAGAGACCCAGTACTTC
J gene: TRBJ2-7; V gene: TRBV5-1; CDR3 length: 16; D gene: -; clone size: -; CDR3 protein: CASSLGTRVFTYEQYF; CDR3 DNA: TGCGCCAGCAGCTTGGGAACCAGGGTCTTCACCTACGAGCAGTACTTC
J gene: TRBJ2-5; V gene: TRBV28; CDR3 length: 19; D gene: TRBD1; clone size: -; CDR3 protein: CASSLRQTGGRLDQETQYF; CDR3 DNA: TGTGCCAGCAGTTTAAGACAGACAGGGGGTAGATTGGACCAAGAGACCCAGTACTTC
J gene: TRBJ2-7; V gene: TRBV5-1; CDR3 length: 16; D gene: TRBD2; clone size: once; CDR3 protein: CASSTSLGGGTYEQYF; CDR3 DNA: TGCGCCAGCAGCACTTCACTAGGCGGGGGGACCTACGAGCAGTACTTC
J gene: TRBJ2-2; V gene: TRBV5-4; CDR3 length: 15; D gene: TRBD2; clone size: -; CDR3 protein: CASSSGLAPTGELFF; CDR3 DNA: TGTGCCAGCAGCTCCGGACTAGCTCCCACCGGGGAGCTGTTTTTT
J gene: TRBJ2-3; V gene: TRBV7-9; CDR3 length: 12; D gene: TRBD2; clone size: -; CDR3 protein: CASRGLEDTQYF; CDR3 DNA: TGTGCCAGCAGAGGACTAGAAGATACGCAGTATTTT
J gene: TRBJ2-7; V gene: TRBV5-1; CDR3 length: 14; D gene: -; clone size: once; CDR3 protein: CASSLEADSYEQYF; CDR3 DNA: TGCGCCAGCAGCTTGGAGGCGGACTCCTACGAGCAGTACTTC
J gene: TRBJ2-1; V gene: TRBV19; CDR3 length: 15; D gene: TRBD2; clone size: -; CDR3 protein: CASRIAGGLNNEQFF; CDR3 DNA: TGTGCCAGTAGGATAGCGGGAGGGCTAAACAATGAGCAGTTCTTC
J gene: TRBJ2-7; V gene: TRBV7-2; CDR3 length: 15; D gene: TRBD1; clone size: -; CDR3 protein: CASSLLGTGPYEQYF; CDR3 DNA: TGTGCCAGCAGCTTACTCGGGACAGGGCCCTACGAGCAGTACTTC
J gene: TRBJ1-1; V gene: TRBV18; CDR3 length: 15; D gene: -; clone size: -; CDR3 protein: CASSPTRQMNTEAFF; CDR3 DNA: TGTGCCAGCTCACCCACGCGACAGATGAACACTGAAGCTTTCTTT
J gene: TRBJ1-1; V gene: TRBV7-2; CDR3 length: 16; D gene: -; clone size: -; CDR3 protein: CASSSRTAGMNTEAFF; CDR3 DNA: TGTGCCAGCAGCTCCCGGACAGCTGGGATGAACACTGAAGCTTTCTTT
J gene: TRBJ1-2; V gene: TRBV19; CDR3 length: 11; D gene: -; clone size: -; CDR3 protein: CASKITDGYTF; CDR3 DNA: TGTGCCAGTAAAATCACAGATGGCTACACCTTC
J gene: TRBJ1-6; V gene: TRBV6-5; CDR3 length: 14; D gene: -; clone size: once; CDR3 protein: CASSPGGGGSPLHF; CDR3 DNA: TGTGCCAGCAGTCCCGGGGGGGGAGGGTCACCCCTCCACTTT
J gene: TRBJ2-7; V gene: TRBV14; CDR3 length: 13; D gene: -; clone size: -; CDR3 protein: CASSQLDSYEQYF; CDR3 DNA: TGTGCCAGCAGCCAGCTTGACAGCTACGAGCAGTACTTC
J gene: TRBJ1-1; V gene: TRBV2; CDR3 length: 13; D gene: -; clone size: -; CDR3 protein: CASSTGSGTEAFF; CDR3 DNA: TGTGCCAGCAGTACAGGGTCGGGGACTGAAGCTTTCTTT
J gene: TRBJ2-3; V gene: TRBV11-2; CDR3 length: 17; D gene: TRBD1; clone size: -; CDR3 protein: CASSFPSTGRVTDTQYF; CDR3 DNA: TGTGCCAGCAGCTTCCCCTCGACAGGGCGGGTAACAGATACGCAGTATTTT
J gene: TRBJ2-7; V gene: TRBV18; CDR3 length: 14; D gene: TRBD1; clone size: -; CDR3 protein: CASSFGQDLYEQYF; CDR3 DNA: TGTGCCAGCTCTTTTGGACAGGACCTCTACGAGCAGTACTTC
J gene: TRBJ1-1; V gene: TRBV11-3; CDR3 length: 14; D gene: -; clone size: -; CDR3 protein: CASRSYRVSTEAFF; CDR3 DNA: TGTGCCAGCCGCTCATACAGGGTTAGCACTGAAGCTTTCTTT
J gene: TRBJ1-2; V gene: TRBV27; CDR3 length: 14; D gene: -; clone size: -; CDR3 protein: CASTDRNSNYGYTF; CDR3 DNA: TGTGCCAGCACCGACAGGAACTCTAACTATGGCTACACCTTC
J gene: TRBJ1-4; V gene: TRBV5-1; CDR3 length: 14; D gene: TRBD1; clone size: -; CDR3 protein: CASSFTGTGGAGFF; CDR3 DNA: TGCGCCAGCAGCTTTACCGGGACAGGGGGCGCAGGGTTTTTT
J gene: TRBJ2-5; V gene: TRBV9; CDR3 length: 16; D gene: -; clone size: -; CDR3 protein: CASSVITGTEVETQYF; CDR3 DNA: TGTGCCAGCAGCGTAATTACCGGGACTGAGGTAGAGACCCAGTACTTC
J gene: TRBJ1-1; V gene: TRBV7-2; CDR3 length: 13; D gene: -; clone size: -; CDR3 protein: CASSPRWGFEAFF; CDR3 DNA: TGTGCCAGCAGCCCTAGGTGGGGCTTTGAAGCTTTCTTT
J gene: TRBJ2-4; V gene: TRBV2; CDR3 length: 15; D gene: -; clone size: once; CDR3 protein: CASTRQGGAKNIQYF; CDR3 DNA: TGTGCCAGCACCCGCCAAGGCGGTGCCAAAAACATTCAGTACTTC
J gene: TRBJ2-1; V gene: TRBV11-3; CDR3 length: 14; D gene: -; clone size: once; CDR3 protein: CASSLGEKSDEQFF; CDR3 DNA: TGTGCCAGCAGCCTCGGAGAAAAGAGCGATGAGCAGTTCTTC
J gene: TRBJ2-1; V gene: TRBV6-5; CDR3 length: 12; D gene: -; clone size: -; CDR3 protein: CASSNLVNEQFF; CDR3 DNA: TGTGCCAGCAGTAACCTAGTCAATGAGCAGTTCTTC
J gene: TRBJ1-5; V gene: TRBV6-1; CDR3 length: 15; D gene: -; clone size: -; CDR3 protein: CASSEGPEGNQPQHF; CDR3 DNA: TGTGCCAGCAGTGAGGGACCGGAGGGGAATCAGCCCCAGCATTTT
J gene: TRBJ1-2; V gene: TRBV4-1; CDR3 length: 15; D gene: -; clone size: -; CDR3 protein: CASSQGGRVGYGYTF; CDR3 DNA: TGCGCCAGCAGCCAAGGAGGCAGGGTTGGGTATGGCTACACCTTC
J gene: TRBJ1-1; V gene: TRBV5-5; CDR3 length: 11; D gene: -; clone size: once; CDR3 protein: CASSWNSEAFF; CDR3 DNA: TGTGCCAGCAGCTGGAACAGTGAAGCTTTCTTT
J gene: TRBJ2-7; V gene: TRBV9; CDR3 length: 14; D gene: TRBD1; clone size: -; CDR3 protein: CASSVTGQGREQYF; CDR3 DNA: TGTGCCAGCAGCGTAACGGGACAGGGTCGCGAGCAGTACTTC
J gene: TRBJ1-4; V gene: TRBV7-2; CDR3 length: 13; D gene: -; clone size: -; CDR3 protein: CASTGPANEKLFF; CDR3 DNA: TGTGCCAGTACAGGGCCTGCTAATGAAAAACTGTTTTTT
J gene: TRBJ2-1; V gene: TRBV2; CDR3 length: 15; D gene: TRBD2; clone size: -; CDR3 protein: CASFYGTSGGNEQFF; CDR3 DNA: TGTGCCAGCTTCTACGGGACTAGCGGAGGAAATGAGCAGTTCTTC
J gene: TRBJ2-1; V gene: TRBV30; CDR3 length: 11; D gene: -; clone size: few; CDR3 protein: CAWILYNEQFF; CDR3 DNA: TGTGCCTGGATACTGTACAATGAGCAGTTCTTC
J gene: TRBJ2-7; V gene: TRBV6-5; CDR3 length: 13; D gene: -; clone size: -; CDR3 protein: CASSYSTSYEQYF; CDR3 DNA: TGTGCCAGCAGTTACTCGACTAGTTACGAGCAGTACTTC
J gene: TRBJ1-2; V gene: TRBV7-5; CDR3 length: 15; D gene: -; clone size: -; CDR3 protein: CVRSLAGLPNYGYTF; CDR3 DNA: TGTGTCAGAAGCTTAGCGGGACTGCCTAACTATGGCTACACCTTC
J gene: TRBJ1-2; V gene: TRBV30; CDR3 length: 14; D gene: -; clone size: -; CDR3 protein: CACQSRAGEHGYTF; CDR3 DNA: TGTGCCTGCCAATCCCGGGCAGGGGAGCACGGCTACACCTTC
J gene: TRBJ2-1; V gene: TRBV4-2; CDR3 length: 16; D gene: -; clone size: -; CDR3 protein: CASSQEGGPRRNEQFF; CDR3 DNA: TGTGCCAGCAGCCAAGAAGGGGGACCCCGAAGGAATGAGCAGTTCTTC
J gene: TRBJ2-2; V gene: TRBV5-5; CDR3 length: 16; D gene: -; clone size: -; CDR3 protein: CASSSQRGLTPGELFF; CDR3 DNA: TGTGCCAGCAGCTCCCAGAGGGGGTTAACACCCGGGGAGCTGTTTTTT
J gene: TRBJ1-1; V gene: TRBV19; CDR3 length: 14; D gene: -; clone size: -; CDR3 protein: CASSTQRFNYEAFF; CDR3 DNA: TGTGCCAGTAGTACCCAGAGGTTTAATTATGAAGCTTTCTTT
J gene: TRBJ1-2; V gene: TRBV2; CDR3 length: 15; D gene: TRBD1; clone size: once; CDR3 protein: CASSEVGTGVLGYTF; CDR3 DNA: TGTGCCAGCAGTGAAGTTGGGACAGGGGTACTCGGCTACACCTTC
J gene: TRBJ2-6; V gene: TRBV5-1; CDR3 length: 14; D gene: -; clone size: -; CDR3 protein: CASVKTSGANVLTF; CDR3 DNA: TGCGCCAGCGTCAAAACATCTGGGGCCAACGTCCTGACTTTC
J gene: TRBJ2-1; V gene: TRBV7-6; CDR3 length: 15; D gene: TRBD2; clone size: -; CDR3 protein: CASSLIRGDYNEQFF; CDR3 DNA: TGTGCCAGCAGCTTAATTCGGGGGGACTACAATGAGCAGTTCTTC
J gene: TRBJ2-1; V gene: TRBV30; CDR3 length: 11; D gene: -; clone size: -; CDR3 protein: CAWSPDREQFF; CDR3 DNA: TGTGCCTGGAGTCCAGACAGGGAGCAGTTCTTC
J gene: TRBJ1-3; V gene: TRBV19; CDR3 length: 17; D gene: TRBD1; clone size: -; CDR3 protein: CASSIGGQGENGNTIYF; CDR3 DNA: TGTGCCAGTAGTATTGGGGGACAGGGGGAAAATGGAAACACCATATATTTT
J gene: TRBJ1-2; V gene: TRBV5-6; CDR3 length: 18; D gene: TRBD1; clone size: -; CDR3 protein: CASSYPSTGGSLTYGYTF; CDR3 DNA: TGTGCCAGCAGCTATCCCAGTACAGGGGGAAGCCTGACCTATGGCTACACCTTC